A single T cell receptor (beta chain) is shown here with its context. Its antigen remains unknown. The method was immunoSEQ multiplex PCR; TCRdb's version includes in-frame clones alone and lacks a portion of them. The repertoire has approximately 150,000 clones, around four fifths of them found once; the top ten carry 2% to 2.5%. The sample originates from a study of cytomegalovirus exposure and HLA in healthy donors. Study results and limitations: Most TCR sequences proved rare, with some public TCRs found in many donors.

The CDR3 covers 14 residues. Germline V gives CDR1 SGHTA, CDR2 FQGTGA. V shed 3 bases and J shed 3 bases, with 11 bases lying between them. This chain joins TRBV7-3 and TRBJ1-1; D perhaps matches TRBD1 (6 bases). The TCR sequence derives from a man aged 25-45 years in good health and CMV-seropositive. The sample consisted of PBMCs. The CDR3 nucleotides are TGTGCCAGCAGCTTGGGGGGGGCGTACACTGAAGCTTTCTTT. Residues: CASSLGGAYTEAFF.